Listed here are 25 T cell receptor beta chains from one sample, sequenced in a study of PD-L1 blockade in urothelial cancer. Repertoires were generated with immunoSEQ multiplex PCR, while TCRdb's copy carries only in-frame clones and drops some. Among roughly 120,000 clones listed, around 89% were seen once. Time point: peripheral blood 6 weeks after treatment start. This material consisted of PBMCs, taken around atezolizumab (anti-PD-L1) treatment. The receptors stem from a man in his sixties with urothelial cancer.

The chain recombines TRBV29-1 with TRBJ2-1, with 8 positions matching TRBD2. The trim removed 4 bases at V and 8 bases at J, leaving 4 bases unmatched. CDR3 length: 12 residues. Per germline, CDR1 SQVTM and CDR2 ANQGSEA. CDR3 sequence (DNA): TGCAGCGTTGGAGAGCGGGGGTATGAGCAGTTCTTC. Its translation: CSVGERGYEQFF.

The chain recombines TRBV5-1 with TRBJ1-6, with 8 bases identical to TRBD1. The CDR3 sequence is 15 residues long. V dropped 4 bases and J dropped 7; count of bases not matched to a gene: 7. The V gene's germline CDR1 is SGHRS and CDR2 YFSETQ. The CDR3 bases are TGCGCCAGCAGCCTATTGACAGGGGAAAATTCACCCCTCCACTTT. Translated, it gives CASSLLTGENSPLHF.

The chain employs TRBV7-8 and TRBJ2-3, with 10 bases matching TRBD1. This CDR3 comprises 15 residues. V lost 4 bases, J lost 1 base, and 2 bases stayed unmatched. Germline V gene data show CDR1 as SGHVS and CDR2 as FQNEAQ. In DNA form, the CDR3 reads TGTGCCAGCAGCTGGGGACAGGGGCGCACAGATACGCAGTATTTT. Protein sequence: CASSWGQGRTDTQYF.

The CDR3 region is CASSPQGLSGNTIYF. The CDR3 DNA is TGTGCCAGCAGCCCACAGGGGCTCTCTGGAAACACCATATATTTT. The V call is TRBV7-6, the J call TRBJ1-3; 7 bases are shared with TRBD1. The CDR3 sequence is 15 residues long. Trimming took 5 bases from V and 0 from J; bases not matched to a gene: 4. Germline CDR1 reads SGHVS; CDR2 reads FNYEAQ. Looking up the rest from reference TRBV7-6 and TRBJ1-3 gives the full variable domain: GAGVSQSPRYKVTKRGQDVALRCDPISGHVSLYWYRQALGQGPEFLTYFNYEAQQDKSGLPNDRFSAERPEGSISTLTIQRTEQRDSAMYRCASSPQGLSGNTIYFGEGSWLTVV.

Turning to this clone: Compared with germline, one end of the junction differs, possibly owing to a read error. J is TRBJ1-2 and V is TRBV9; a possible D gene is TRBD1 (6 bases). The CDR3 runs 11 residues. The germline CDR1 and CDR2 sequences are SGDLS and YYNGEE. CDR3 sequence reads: CASSSQWGQSF. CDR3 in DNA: TGTGCCAGCAGCTCTCAATGGGGGCAGTCCTTC. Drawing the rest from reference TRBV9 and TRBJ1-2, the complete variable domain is DSGVTQTPKHLITATGQRVTLRCSPRSGDLSVYWYQQSLDQGLQFLIQYYNGEERAKGNILERFSAQQFPDLHSELNLSSLELGDSALYFCASSSQWGQSFGSGTRLTVV.

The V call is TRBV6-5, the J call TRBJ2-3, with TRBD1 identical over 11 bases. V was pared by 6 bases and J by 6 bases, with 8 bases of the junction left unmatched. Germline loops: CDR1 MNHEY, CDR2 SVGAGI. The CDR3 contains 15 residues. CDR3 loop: CASRKGQGVFDTQYF. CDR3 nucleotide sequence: TGTGCCAGCAGAAAGGGACAGGGGGTCTTCGATACGCAGTATTTT.

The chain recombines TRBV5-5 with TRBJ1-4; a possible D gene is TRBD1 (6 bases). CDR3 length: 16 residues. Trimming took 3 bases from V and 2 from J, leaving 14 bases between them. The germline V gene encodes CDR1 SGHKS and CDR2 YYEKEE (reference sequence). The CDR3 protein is CASSYATGRTNEKLFF. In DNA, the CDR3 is TGTGCCAGCAGCTACGCGACAGGACGGACTAATGAAAAACTGTTTTTT.

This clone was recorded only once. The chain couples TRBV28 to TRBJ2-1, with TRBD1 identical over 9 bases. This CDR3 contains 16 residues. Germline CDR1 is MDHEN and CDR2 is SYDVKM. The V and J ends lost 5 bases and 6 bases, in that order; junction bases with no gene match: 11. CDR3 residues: CASSPSPGQGSNEQFF. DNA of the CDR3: TGTGCCAGCAGTCCGTCGCCGGGACAGGGTTCCAATGAGCAGTTCTTC.

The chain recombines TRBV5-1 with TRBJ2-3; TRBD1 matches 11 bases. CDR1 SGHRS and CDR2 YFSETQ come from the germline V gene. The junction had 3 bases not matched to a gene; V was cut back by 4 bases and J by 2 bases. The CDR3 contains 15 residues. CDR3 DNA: TGCGCCAGCAGCAGGGGACAGGGGGACACAGATACGCAGTATTTT. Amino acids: CASSRGQGDTDTQYF.

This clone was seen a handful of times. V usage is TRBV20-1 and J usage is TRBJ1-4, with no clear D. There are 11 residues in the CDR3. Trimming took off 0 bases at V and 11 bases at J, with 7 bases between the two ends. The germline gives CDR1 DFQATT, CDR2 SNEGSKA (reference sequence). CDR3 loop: CSARDLGKLFF. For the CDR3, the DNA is TGCAGTGCTAGAGATTTGGGCAAACTGTTTTTT.

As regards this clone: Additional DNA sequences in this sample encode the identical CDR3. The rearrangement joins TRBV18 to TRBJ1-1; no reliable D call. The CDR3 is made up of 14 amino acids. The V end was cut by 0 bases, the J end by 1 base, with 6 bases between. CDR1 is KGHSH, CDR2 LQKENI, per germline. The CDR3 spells CASSPPSQNTEAFF. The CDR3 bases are TGTGCCAGCTCACCACCGAGTCAGAACACTGAAGCTTTCTTT.

CDR3 sequence (DNA): TGTGCCAGCAGCACCCCTTCGGGAGGTAATGAAAAACTGTTTTTT. This codes for CASSTPSGGNEKLFF. The chain links TRBV7-9 to TRBJ1-4; D call uncertain. Germline assignment: CDR1 SEHNR and CDR2 FQNEAQ (reference sequence). The ends were cut back, 5 bases at V and 4 bases at J, with 14 bases in the middle. The CDR3 runs to 15 residues.

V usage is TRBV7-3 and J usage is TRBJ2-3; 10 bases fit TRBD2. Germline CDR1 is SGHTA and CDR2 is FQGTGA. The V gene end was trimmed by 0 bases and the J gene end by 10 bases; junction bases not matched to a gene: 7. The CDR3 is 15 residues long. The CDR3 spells CASSLTSGGLAAQYF. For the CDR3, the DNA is TGTGCCAGCAGCTTAACTAGCGGGGGGCTTGCTGCGCAGTATTTT.

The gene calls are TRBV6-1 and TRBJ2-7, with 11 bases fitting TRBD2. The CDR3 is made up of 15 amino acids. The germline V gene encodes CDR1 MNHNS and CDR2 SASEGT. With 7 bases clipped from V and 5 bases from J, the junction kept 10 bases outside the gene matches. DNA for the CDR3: TGTGCCAGCACCCCACTAGCGGGAGCGTCCCACGAGCAGTACTTC. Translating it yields CASTPLAGASHEQYF.

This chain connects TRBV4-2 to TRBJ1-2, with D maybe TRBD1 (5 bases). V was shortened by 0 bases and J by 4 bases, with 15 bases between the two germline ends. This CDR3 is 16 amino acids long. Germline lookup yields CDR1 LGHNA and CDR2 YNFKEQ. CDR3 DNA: TGTGCCAGCAGCCAAGATCAAATAGCCGGGGGCTATGGCTACACCTTC. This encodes CASSQDQIAGGYGYTF.

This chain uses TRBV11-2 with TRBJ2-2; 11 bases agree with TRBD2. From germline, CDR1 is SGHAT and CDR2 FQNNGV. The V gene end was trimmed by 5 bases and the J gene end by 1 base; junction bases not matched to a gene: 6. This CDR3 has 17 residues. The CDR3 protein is CASSIHGLAGNTGELFF. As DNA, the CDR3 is TGTGCCAGCAGCATTCACGGACTAGCGGGGAACACCGGGGAGCTGTTTTTT.

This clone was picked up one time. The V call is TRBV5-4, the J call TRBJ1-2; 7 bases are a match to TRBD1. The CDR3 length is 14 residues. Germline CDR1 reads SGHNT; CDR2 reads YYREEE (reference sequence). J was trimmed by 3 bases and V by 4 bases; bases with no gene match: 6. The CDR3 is CASSLGQDYYGYTF. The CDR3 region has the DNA TGTGCCAGCAGCCTCGGACAGGACTACTATGGCTACACCTTC.

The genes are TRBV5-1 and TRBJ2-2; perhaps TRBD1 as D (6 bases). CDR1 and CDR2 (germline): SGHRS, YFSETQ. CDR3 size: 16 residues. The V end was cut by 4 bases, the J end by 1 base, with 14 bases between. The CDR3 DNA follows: TGCGCCAGCAGCAGACATGACAGGAAGAACACCGGGGAGCTGTTTTTT. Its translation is CASSRHDRKNTGELFF.

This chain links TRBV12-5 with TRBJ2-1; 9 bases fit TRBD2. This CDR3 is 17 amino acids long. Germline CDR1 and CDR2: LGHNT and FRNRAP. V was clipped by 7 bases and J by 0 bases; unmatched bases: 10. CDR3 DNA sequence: TGTGCTAGTGAACCTGGGGCGGGAGGGAGCTCCTACAATGAGCAGTTCTTC. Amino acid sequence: CASEPGAGGSSYNEQFF. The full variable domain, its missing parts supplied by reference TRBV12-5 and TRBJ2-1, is DARVTQTPRHKVTEMGQEVTMRCQPILGHNTVFWYRQTMMQGLELLAYFRNRAPLDDSGMPKDRFSAEMPDATLATLKIQPSEPRDSAVYFCASEPGAGGSSYNEQFFGPGTRLTVL.

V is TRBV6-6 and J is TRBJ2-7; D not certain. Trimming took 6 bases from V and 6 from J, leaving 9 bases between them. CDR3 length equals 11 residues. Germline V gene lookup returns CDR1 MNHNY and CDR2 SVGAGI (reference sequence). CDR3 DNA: TGTGCCAGCAGCCGAAACGGCGAGCAGTACTTC. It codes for CASSRNGEQYF.

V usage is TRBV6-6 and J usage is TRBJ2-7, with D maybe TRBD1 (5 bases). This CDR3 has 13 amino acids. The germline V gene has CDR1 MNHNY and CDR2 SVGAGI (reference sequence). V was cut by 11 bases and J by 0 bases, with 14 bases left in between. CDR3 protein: CAAGRATSYEQYF. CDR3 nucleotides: TGTGCCGCCGGCAGGGCTACCTCCTACGAGCAGTACTTC.

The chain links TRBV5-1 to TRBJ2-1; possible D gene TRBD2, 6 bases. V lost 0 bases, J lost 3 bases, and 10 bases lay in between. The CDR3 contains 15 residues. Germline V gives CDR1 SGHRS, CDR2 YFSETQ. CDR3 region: CASSLEQGGYNEQFF. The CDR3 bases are TGCGCCAGCAGCTTGGAGCAGGGAGGCTACAATGAGCAGTTCTTC.

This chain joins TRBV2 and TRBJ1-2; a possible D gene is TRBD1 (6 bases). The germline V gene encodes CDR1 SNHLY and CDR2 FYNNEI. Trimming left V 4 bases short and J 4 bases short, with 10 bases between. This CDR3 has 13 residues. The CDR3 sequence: CASSADRTYGYTF. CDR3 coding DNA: TGTGCCAGCAGTGCTGACAGGACCTATGGCTACACCTTC.

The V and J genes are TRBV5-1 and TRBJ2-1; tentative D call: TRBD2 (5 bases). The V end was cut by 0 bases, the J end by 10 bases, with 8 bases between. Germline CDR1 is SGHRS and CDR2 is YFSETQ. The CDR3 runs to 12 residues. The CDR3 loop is CASSLVATEQFF. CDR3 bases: TGCGCCAGCAGCTTGGTAGCGACCGAGCAGTTCTTC.

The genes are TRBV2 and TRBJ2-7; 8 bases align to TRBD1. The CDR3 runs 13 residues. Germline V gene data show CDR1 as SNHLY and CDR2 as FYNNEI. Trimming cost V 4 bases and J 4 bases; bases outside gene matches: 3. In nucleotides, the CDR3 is TGTGCCAGCAGTGTGGGACAGGATTACGAGCAGTACTTC. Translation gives CASSVGQDYEQYF.